This entry is about one TCR beta chain. These data originate in a study of T cells in Graves' hyperthyroidism and ophthalmopathy. PBMCs were obtained from under 13 ml fresh peripheral blood. RNA transcripts provided the source from which TCR beta CDR3 regions were amplified. Primed by the HTBI set, a first-round RT-PCR was run on the TCR CDR3. TCRdb itself ran the multiplex PCR reads through MiXCR, one entry per CDR3 protein. This sample has over 550,000 distinct CDR3 sequences, with around 17% found just once. V was pared by 4 bases and J by 4 bases, with 6 bases of the junction left unmatched. Per the germline V gene, CDR1 is SGHDN and CDR2 is FVKESK. The CDR3 has 14 residues.

The sample was blood. The receptor was derived from a woman younger than 30 with Graves' hyperthyroidism. The rearrangement uses TRBV14 and TRBJ1-2; 7 bases align to TRBD1. The CDR3 loop is CASSPRGQFYGYTF. The CDR3 bases are TGTGCCAGCAGCCCGAGGGGACAGTTCTATGGCTACACCTTC.